A single sample is the source of the 25 T cell receptor beta chains below, sequenced in a study of T-cell reconstitution after alpha-beta-depleted transplantation in children. Study-level findings and limits: At the one-year point after transplant, T-cell counts and TCRbeta diversity were found to come mostly from T cells that had been newly produced.

The antigens for these receptors are not known. Unique molecular identifiers were used to barcode this TCRbeta library. TCRdb reprocessed the PCR reads via MiXCR and lists one record per CDR3 protein. The sample includes some 300,000 distinct CDR3 sequences, just over 7.5% of them seen just once. The source was peripheral blood, collected 360 days after TCRalphabeta/CD19-depleted stem cell transplant. These receptors all come from a female patient aged 2-9 years who had a stem cell transplant for Fanconi anemia, so the T cells may come from the graft donor.

J is TRBJ2-7 and V is TRBV5-6, with D tentatively TRBD2 (5 bases). V gave up 9 bases and J gave up 6 bases, with 19 bases separating them. This CDR3 spans 13 amino acids. Germline V CDR1 and CDR2: SGHDT, YYEEEE. Here the CDR3 reads CAMGPGIPCEQYV. CDR3 sequence (DNA): TGTGCCATGGGCCCGGGGATCCCCTGCGAGCAGTACGTC.

This clonotype was recorded many times. This chain uses TRBV6-6 with TRBJ1-2; D uncertain. The length of the CDR3 is 12 residues. V dropped 2 bases and J dropped 6 bases, with 7 bases sitting between them. Per germline, CDR1 MNHNY and CDR2 SVGAGI (reference sequence). For the CDR3, the DNA is TGTGCCAGCAGTTACGTCGGGGATGGCTACACCTTC. Its translation is CASSYVGDGYTF.

This clonotype has more than one count but fewer than ten. This rearrangement joins TRBV11-2 to TRBJ1-2; unclear D gene. The V end was cut by 1 base, the J end by 0 bases, with 9 bases between. The germline V gene has CDR1 SGHAT and CDR2 FQNNGV. The length of the CDR3 is 15 residues. The CDR3 nucleotides are TGTGCCAGCAGCTTAGGCGGGGATTCTAACTATGGCTACACCTTC. Translated: CASSLGGDSNYGYTF.

This clonotype has more than one count but fewer than ten. The V call is TRBV20-1, the J call TRBJ2-1; D remains ambiguous. V lost 2 bases to trimming and J lost 0 bases, with 17 bases between them. Germline V gene sequence: CDR1 DFQATT, CDR2 SNEGSKA (reference sequence). The CDR3 sequence is 17 residues long. The CDR3 DNA reads TGCAGTGCTAGACTACCCGCGGTAGAAAGCTCCTACAATGAGCAGTTCTTC. It codes for CSARLPAVESSYNEQFF.

The genes are TRBV27 and TRBJ1-6, with D unresolved. V shed 5 bases and J shed 7 bases, with 24 bases lying between them. This CDR3 comprises 18 residues. Germline V lookup: CDR1 MNHEY, CDR2 SMNVEV (reference sequence). The CDR3 spells CASSPRGLPARSNSPLHF. In DNA form, the CDR3 reads TGTGCCAGCAGTCCCCGCGGACTCCCGGCCCGATCGAATTCACCCCTCCACTTT.

This clonotype has at least ten counts. This chain connects TRBV12-3 or TRBV12-4 to TRBJ1-2; no firm D call. The CDR3 covers 13 residues. The germline V and J ends were trimmed by 7 bases and 2 bases, with 11 bases remaining between them. CDR3 amino acids: CASTPDRNYGYTF. The CDR3 region has the DNA TGTGCCAGCACCCCCGACCGCAACTATGGCTACACCTTC.

The CDR3 is CASSFRLNEKLFF. CDR3 nucleotide sequence: TGTGCCAGCAGCTTTCGACTAAATGAAAAACTGTTTTTT. The V gene is TRBV7-2, the J gene TRBJ1-4; the D is unclear. This CDR3 comprises 13 residues. The germline V gene encodes CDR1 SGHTA and CDR2 FQGNSA. The germline V and J ends were trimmed by 3 bases and 5 bases, with 7 bases remaining between them.

This clonotype was seen only a few times. The chain has TRBV6-5 and TRBJ1-1; D might be TRBD1 (5 bases). Per the germline V gene, CDR1 is MNHEY and CDR2 is SVGAGI. V was pared by 0 bases and J by 3 bases, with 17 bases between. The CDR3 loop spans 17 amino acids. CDR3 amino acids: CASSYSPRGRGDTEAFF. The CDR3 region has the DNA TGTGCCAGCAGTTACTCGCCGAGGGGCCGGGGTGACACTGAAGCTTTCTTT.

This clonotype has ten or more counts. V gene TRBV28 combines with J gene TRBJ2-1, with 8 bases identical to TRBD1. This CDR3 is built from 15 residues. The J segment lost 2 bases and the V segment lost 6 bases, leaving 6 bases of the junction unmatched. Germline V gene lookup returns CDR1 MDHEN and CDR2 SYDVKM. CDR3 protein: CASSPQTGAYNEQFF. CDR3 coding DNA: TGTGCCAGCAGCCCCCAGACAGGGGCCTACAATGAGCAGTTCTTC.

The chain links TRBV6-5 to TRBJ2-7, with D unresolved. The CDR3 spans 14 residues. Per the germline V gene, CDR1 is MNHEY and CDR2 is SVGAGI. V was shortened by 4 bases and J by 0 bases, with 10 bases between the two germline ends. The CDR3 nucleotides read TGTGCCAGCAGTTCCCAGATTAGCTCCTACGAGCAGTACTTC. Residues: CASSSQISSYEQYF.

The chain carries TRBV12-3 or TRBV12-4 and TRBJ1-1; 7 bases are shared with TRBD1. The V segment lost 3 bases and the J segment 7 bases; nucleotides outside the gene matches: 8. This CDR3 is built from 14 residues. The CDR3 spells CASSFRGGGLEAFF. Here the CDR3 DNA reads TGTGCCAGCAGTTTCAGGGGGGGGGGACTTGAAGCTTTCTTT.

The rearrangement uses TRBV20-1 and TRBJ2-4, with D possibly being TRBD1 or TRBD2 (5 bases each). Germline V gene data show CDR1 as DFQATT and CDR2 as SNEGSKA (reference sequence). The CDR3 is 12 amino acids. V was pared by 1 base and J by 11 bases, with 12 bases between. The CDR3 nucleotides read TGCAGTGCTAGAGTCGGTCAGGGACTTCAGTACTTC. It is translated as CSARVGQGLQYF.

This clonotype came up many times. The chain couples TRBV20-1 to TRBJ2-2; a weak D match, TRBD1 (5 bases). Germline assignment: CDR1 DFQATT and CDR2 SNEGSKA (reference sequence). The CDR3 runs to 14 residues. Trimming took 1 base from V and 7 from J, leaving 13 bases between them. Here the CDR3 reads CSARGGRLFGELFF. The CDR3 DNA follows: TGCAGTGCTAGAGGGGGCAGGCTGTTCGGGGAGCTGTTTTTT.

This clonotype has a count of ten or more. The chain uses TRBV4-3 and TRBJ2-3; 9 bases align to TRBD2. With V trimmed by 0 bases and J by 4 bases, 17 bases remained unmatched. The CDR3 totals 20 residues. CDR1 and CDR2 from the germline V gene are LGHNA and YSLEER. The CDR3 region is CASSQDWPSGKANRADTQYF. Here the CDR3 DNA reads TGCGCCAGCAGCCAAGATTGGCCTAGCGGGAAGGCTAACAGGGCAGATACGCAGTATTTT.

The chain is built from TRBV18 and TRBJ1-1; unclear D gene. Per germline, CDR1 KGHSH and CDR2 LQKENI. Trimming left V 3 bases short and J 7 bases short, with 15 bases between. The CDR3 has 14 amino acids. The CDR3 DNA reads as TGTGCCAGCTCACCTGGAGTCATTTGGGTTGAAGCTTTCTTT. Translation gives CASSPGVIWVEAFF. The full variable domain, its missing parts supplied by reference TRBV18 and TRBJ1-1, is NAGVMQNPRHLVRRRGQEARLRCSPMKGHSHVYWYRQLPEEGLKFMVYLQKENIIDESGMPKERFSAEFPKEGPSILRIQQVVRGDSAAYFCASSPGVIWVEAFFGQGTRLTVV.

This chain uses TRBV20-1 with TRBJ2-5; TRBD2 might be the D (5 bases). The length of the CDR3 is 14 residues. The germline V and J ends were trimmed by 6 bases and 1 base, with 15 bases remaining between them. Germline V gives CDR1 DFQATT, CDR2 SNEGSKA (reference sequence). The CDR3 here is CSAQLVGVQETQYF. The CDR3 DNA follows: TGCAGTGCGCAACTAGTAGGAGTCCAAGAGACCCAGTACTTC.

V gene TRBV20-1 combines with J gene TRBJ1-1; a weak D match, TRBD1 (5 bases). V was shortened by 6 bases and J by 7 bases, with 24 bases between the two germline ends. The CDR3 totals 15 residues. Per the germline V gene, CDR1 is DFQATT and CDR2 is SNEGSKA (reference sequence). The CDR3 loop is CSARQGSLEEGEAFF. The CDR3 DNA reads TGCAGTGCGCGTCAGGGATCGTTGGAAGAGGGTGAAGCTTTCTTT.

The gene calls are TRBV11-2 and TRBJ1-4, with TRBD1 matching 7 bases. This CDR3 is built from 18 residues. Germline V CDR1 and CDR2: SGHAT, FQNNGV. V lost 5 bases and J lost 0; bases outside the gene matches: 12. The CDR3 DNA reads TGTGCCAGCAGCCTACAGGGGTTGAGATTTGCAACTAATGAAAAACTGTTTTTT. Translating gives CASSLQGLRFATNEKLFF.

This clonotype was picked up many times. The chain employs TRBV15 and TRBJ2-7; maybe TRBD1 (5 bases). The germline gives CDR1 LNHNV, CDR2 YYDKDF (reference sequence). This CDR3 has 15 residues. Trimming stripped 1 base from V and 3 bases from J, with 13 bases between. DNA of the CDR3: TGTGCCACCAGCAGAGGAATCCCCCAGGGCTACGAGCAGTACTTC. Residues: CATSRGIPQGYEQYF.

In its sample, this clonotype was seen a few times. The chain combines TRBV5-1 with TRBJ1-2; D ambiguous. Trimming left V 0 bases short and J 6 bases short, with 15 bases between. Germline CDR1 SGHRS, CDR2 YFSETQ. The CDR3 totals 15 residues. This CDR3 is CASSLVSAKEDGYTF. For the CDR3, the DNA is TGCGCCAGCAGCTTGGTATCAGCCAAAGAGGATGGCTACACCTTC.

The CDR3 DNA is TGTGCCACTAGTAGGACCCCACAGGGGGAAGCTTTCTTT. This codes for CATSRTPQGEAFF. The V and J genes are TRBV15 and TRBJ1-1; 7 bases map to TRBD1. The CDR3 runs 13 residues. V shed 9 bases, J shed 8 bases, and the junction held 12 bases outside the gene matches. CDR1 is LNHNV and CDR2 is YYDKDF in the germline V gene (reference sequence).

The V gene is TRBV14, the J gene TRBJ2-2; 8 bases line up with TRBD1. V trimming: 4 bases; J trimming: 6 bases; junction bases outside the gene matches: 4. This CDR3 spans 14 amino acids. CDR1 SGHDN and CDR2 FVKESK come from the germline V gene. This CDR3 reads CASSPLTGAGELFF. CDR3 nucleotide sequence: TGTGCCAGCAGCCCACTGACAGGGGCCGGGGAGCTGTTTTTT. The entire variable domain, with the rest obtained from reference TRBV14 and TRBJ2-2, is as follows: EAGVTQFPSHSVIEKGQTVTLRCDPISGHDNLYWYRRVMGKEIKFLLHFVKESKQDESGMPNNRFLAERTGGTYSTLKVQPAELEDSGVYFCASSPLTGAGELFFGEGSRLTVL.

Concerning this clonotype itself: This may stem from a read error, because a much larger clone lies one nucleotide away. This likely comes from a read error, as the CDR3 has no conserved phenylalanine or tryptophan at its end. Because the CDR3's place on the DNA is in doubt, the DNA is left out and the CDR3 is given as listed by TCRdb. The chain employs TRBV7-6 and TRBJ1-1; the D segment call TRBD1 is taken from the table without a DNA check. The length of the CDR3 is 12 amino acids, counting both ends. Germline V lookup: CDR1 SGHVS, CDR2 FNYEAQ. This CDR3 is CASSLEGTGPIC.

This clonotype was recorded many times. J is TRBJ1-5 and V is TRBV12-3 or TRBV12-4; no definite D call. V lost 3 bases to trimming and J lost 6 bases, with 9 bases between them. This CDR3 is built from 13 residues. The DNA for the CDR3 is TGTGCCAGCAGTTTCACTTGGACTCAGCCCCAGCATTTT. Protein product: CASSFTWTQPQHF.

This sequence joins TRBV7-9 and TRBJ1-3, with D perhaps TRBD1 (5 bases). CDR1 and CDR2 (germline): SEHNR, FQNEAQ (reference sequence). This CDR3 has 15 residues. V gave up 5 bases and J gave up 11 bases, with 22 bases separating them. The CDR3 DNA reads as TGTGCCAGCAGCGGGCGTCCGGGACTACCAGCAGCCATATATTTT. Protein product: CASSGRPGLPAAIYF.